These T cell receptor beta chains were read from a single sample in a study of CD8+CD57+ T cells in acquired aplastic anemia. TCRdb used MiXCR to reprocess the reads, holding one entry per CDR3 protein. The sample includes approximately 150,000 distinct CDR3 sequences, around 50% seen only once; the top ten take more than 0.85%. The material sequenced was sorted CD4+, CD8+, or CD8+CD57+ T cells (not recorded which) from PBMCs. These receptors all stem from a human donor with aplastic anemia. Both conserved end residues are part of each CDR3. Each record gives: D gene, J gene, V gene, clone size, CDR3 protein, CDR3 DNA. D genes are given only for firm matches. Clone size, where shown, is once, few, many, or a class for clones that have expanded.

D: TRBD1
J: TRBJ2-3
V: TRBV2
size: many
CDR3: CASSGQGPTDTQYF
DNA: TGTGCCAGCAGTGGACAGGGTCCCACAGATACGCAGTATTTT

D: NA
J: TRBJ2-7
V: TRBV4-2
size: NA
CDR3: CASSLEQDYEQYF
DNA: TGTGCCAGCAGCTTGGAACAGGACTACGAGCAGTACTTC

D: NA
J: TRBJ2-7
V: TRBV7-8
size: NA
CDR3: CASSLALSEQYF
DNA: TGTGCCAGCAGCTTAGCTTTATCTGAGCAGTACTTC

D: NA
J: TRBJ1-1
V: TRBV5-1
size: many
CDR3: CASSFFSMNTEAFF
DNA: TGCGCCAGCAGCTTCTTTAGCATGAACACTGAAGCTTTCTTT

D: NA
J: TRBJ1-4
V: TRBV10-3
size: NA
CDR3: CAISDGGGRDEKLFF
DNA: TGTGCCATCAGTGATGGCGGGGGGAGAGATGAAAAACTGTTTTTT

D: TRBD2
J: TRBJ2-5
V: TRBV20-1
size: NA
CDR3: CSAWASSGQETQYF
DNA: TGCAGTGCTTGGGCCTCTAGCGGCCAAGAGACCCAGTACTTC

D: NA
J: TRBJ2-7
V: TRBV10-3
size: NA
CDR3: CAISARDGYEQYF
DNA: TGTGCCATCAGTGCGAGGGACGGCTACGAGCAGTACTTC

D: TRBD2
J: TRBJ2-3
V: TRBV11-2
size: many
CDR3: CASSLGRGRGATDTQYF
DNA: TGTGCCAGCAGCTTAGGACGAGGGCGGGGGGCCACAGATACGCAGTATTTT

D: NA
J: TRBJ1-5
V: TRBV7-3
size: NA
CDR3: CASSLTSGQPQHF
DNA: TGTGCCAGCAGCTTAACATCTGGTCAGCCCCAGCATTTT

D: NA
J: TRBJ1-3
V: TRBV5-6
size: many
CDR3: CASSFRAVGRSGNTIYF
DNA: TGTGCCAGCAGCTTCCGGGCCGTAGGGCGCTCTGGAAACACCATATATTTT

D: NA
J: TRBJ1-3
V: TRBV5-6
size: NA
CDR3: CASSSYGQGNTIYF
DNA: TGTGCCAGCAGCTCCTATGGACAGGGAAACACCATATATTTT

D: NA
J: TRBJ1-2
V: TRBV7-2
size: NA
CDR3: CASSLVAGGGYTF
DNA: TGTGCCAGCAGCTTAGTGGCAGGAGGTGGCTACACCTTC

D: TRBD1
J: TRBJ2-7
V: TRBV20-1
size: NA
CDR3: CSAPGRQGTYEQYF
DNA: TGCAGTGCCCCCGGTCGACAGGGGACCTACGAGCAGTACTTC

D: NA
J: TRBJ1-5
V: TRBV4-2
size: many
CDR3: CASSQEGQGGNQPQHF
DNA: TGTGCCAGCAGCCAAGAGGGCCAGGGTGGCAATCAGCCCCAGCATTTT

D: TRBD2
J: TRBJ2-3
V: TRBV15
size: few
CDR3: CATSRGLAGSTDTQYF
DNA: TGTGCCACCAGCAGGGGACTAGCGGGGAGCACAGATACGCAGTATTTT

D: NA
J: TRBJ1-5
V: TRBV10-3
size: few
CDR3: CAISESGGNNQPQHF
DNA: TGTGCCATCAGTGAGTCTGGGGGGAATAATCAGCCCCAGCATTTT

D: NA
J: TRBJ1-1
V: TRBV4-1
size: many
CDR3: CASSQVGAPNTEAFF
DNA: TGCGCCAGCAGCCAAGTCGGCGCACCGAACACTGAAGCTTTCTTT